This T cell receptor beta chain was profiled in a study of early stage breast cancer tumors. Study background: Most invasive tumors, about 70% of the 16, were ER+/PR+/HER2-. Each sample averaged around 10-fold read coverage.

General study findings and limits: Functional markers like CD4, CD8 and FOXP3 were missed in bulk sequencing.

Repertoires were generated with immunoSEQ multiplex PCR, while TCRdb's copy carries only in-frame clones and drops some. Here the sample spans about 31,000 clones, more than 65% being singletons. A note on this clone: Its specificity is unknown.

The germline CDR1 and CDR2 sequences are SGHAT and FQNNGV. This CDR3 is built from 16 residues. The V and J ends lost 5 bases and 4 bases respectively, with 21 bases between them. The V and J genes are TRBV11-2 and TRBJ2-7; D perhaps matches TRBD2 (5 bases). The clonotype was recovered from a person younger than 45 with breast cancer. The sequenced sample was breast tumor tissue. The CDR3 nucleotides read TGTGCCAGCAGCCCCGCCTCGGTCCAGTCGGGGTACGAGCAGTACTTC. Translation: CASSPASVQSGYEQYF.